The 28 T cell receptor beta chains below were found in one sample sequenced in a study of blood T cell repertoires in COVID-19. Assay: immunoSEQ multiplex PCR; the TCRdb copy retains only in-frame clones and omits some. The sample yields around 150,000 clones, 86% seen once. Sequenced input: peripheral blood. These receptors were taken from a man in his sixties with acute or convalescent COVID-19.

The chain combines TRBV7-3 with TRBJ1-6; D unresolved. The CDR3 extends over 14 amino acids. Trimming pared 1 base from V and 8 bases from J, leaving 9 bases between. Germline loops: CDR1 SGHTA, CDR2 FQGTGA. The CDR3 DNA is TGTGCCAGCAGCTTAAGAGGAGAGGATTCACCCCTCCACTTT. Translating it yields CASSLRGEDSPLHF.

This chain uses TRBV4-2 with TRBJ2-7; 9 bases map to TRBD2. The CDR3 contains 16 residues. Germline V gene data show CDR1 as LGHNA and CDR2 as YNFKEQ. V was pared by 4 bases and J by 6 bases, with 13 bases of the junction left unmatched. The CDR3 here is CASSPGLAGGPSEQYF. The DNA of the CDR3 is TGTGCCAGCAGCCCTGGACTGGCGGGAGGGCCATCCGAGCAGTACTTC.

The gene calls are TRBV4-2 and TRBJ1-3; D unresolved. CDR1 and CDR2 from the germline V gene are LGHNA and YNFKEQ. The V and J ends lost 0 bases and 2 bases respectively, with 11 bases between them. The CDR3 is 16 amino acids. The CDR3 region has the DNA TGTGCCAGCAGCCAAGACCCCCCGGGTGCTGGAAACACCATATATTTT. Translating gives CASSQDPPGAGNTIYF.

This chain joins TRBV28 and TRBJ1-6; 7 bases are a match to TRBD1. Germline lookup yields CDR1 MDHEN and CDR2 SYDVKM. The CDR3 has 15 amino acids. V lost 5 bases, J lost 2 bases, and 3 bases stayed unmatched. The CDR3 loop is CASSPTGPYNSPLHF. In nucleotides, the CDR3 is TGTGCCAGCAGTCCGACAGGGCCCTATAATTCACCCCTCCACTTT.

V gene TRBV15 combines with J gene TRBJ1-5; D might be TRBD1 (5 bases). The CDR3 is 14 amino acids. Trimming left V 5 bases short and J 4 bases short, with 12 bases between. Germline-derived CDR1 and CDR2 are LNHNV and YYDKDF (reference sequence). In DNA, the CDR3 is TGTGCCACCAGCCGGCCGGGGGGGAATCAGCCCCAGCATTTT. Residues: CATSRPGGNQPQHF.

This chain uses TRBV4-1 with TRBJ2-2, with 10 bases aligning to TRBD2. Trimming took 4 bases from V and 5 from J; bases not matched to a gene: 7. Per germline, CDR1 MGHRA and CDR2 YSYEKL. The CDR3 sequence is 16 residues long. The chain's CDR3 is CASSLNSGRTTGELFF. The CDR3 nucleotides read TGCGCCAGCAGCCTAAATAGCGGGAGGACGACCGGGGAGCTGTTTTTT.

This sequence joins TRBV24-1 and TRBJ2-1; 7 bases map to TRBD2. The CDR3 contains 15 residues. V gave up 1 base and J gave up 6 bases; unmatched junction bases: 5. Germline lookup yields CDR1 KGHDR and CDR2 SFDVKD. Here the CDR3 DNA reads TGTGCCACCAGTGATTTTCCTAGCGGCTTCAATGAGCAGTTCTTC. This encodes CATSDFPSGFNEQFF.

The rearrangement uses TRBV5-1 and TRBJ2-7; D is possibly TRBD2 (5 bases). Germline V gene lookup returns CDR1 SGHRS and CDR2 YFSETQ. Trimming stripped 4 bases from V and 4 bases from J, with 12 bases between. The CDR3 runs to 13 residues. CDR3 in amino acids: CASSLRTGYEQYF. In DNA, the CDR3 is TGCGCCAGCAGCCTCAGGACGGGGTACGAGCAGTACTTC.

The chain combines TRBV19 with TRBJ2-6; D is unresolved. The ends were cut back, 3 bases at V and 0 bases at J, with 12 bases in the middle. This CDR3 is built from 17 residues. Germline CDR1 and CDR2: LNHDA and SQIVND (reference sequence). The CDR3 region is CASSISISGSGANVLTF. The CDR3 nucleotides read TGTGCCAGTAGTATCTCTATTTCGGGCTCTGGGGCCAACGTCCTGACTTTC.

The chain joins TRBV10-3 to TRBJ2-7; tentative D call: TRBD2 (7 bases). The CDR3 covers 17 residues. Germline CDR1 is ENHRY and CDR2 is SYGVKD. With 0 bases removed from V and 6 bases from J, the gap between germline ends came to 21 bases. The CDR3 DNA reads TGTGCCATCAGTGAGTCGACGGTCGGACGGGGGGCCCGCGAGCAGTACTTC. Translated: CAISESTVGRGAREQYF.

The chain uses TRBV5-4 and TRBJ1-2; D not resolved. Trimming stripped 0 bases from V and 0 bases from J, with 9 bases between. In germline, CDR1 is SGHNT, CDR2 YYREEE (reference sequence). The length of the CDR3 is 15 residues. The CDR3 reads CASSLGRETNYGYTF. CDR3 sequence (DNA): TGTGCCAGCAGCTTGGGACGGGAAACTAACTATGGCTACACCTTC.

The CDR3 DNA is TGTGCCAGCATTGGGACAGCGAACACCGGGGAGCTGTTTTTT. It encodes CASIGTANTGELFF. The gene calls are TRBV6-8 and TRBJ2-2; TRBD1 matches at 7 bases. The V and J ends lost 7 bases and 0 bases, in that order; junction bases with no gene match: 2. This CDR3 has 14 amino acids. Germline CDR1 and CDR2: MNHGY and SAAAGT.

The rearrangement links TRBV9 to TRBJ2-5; possibly TRBD2 for D (6 bases). Germline assignment: CDR1 SGDLS and CDR2 YYNGEE. V lost 4 bases and J lost 2, with 12 bases in between. CDR3 length: 14 residues. The CDR3 DNA sequence: TGTGCCAGCAGCCACACGGCGGGGCAAGAGACCCAGTACTTC. Translated: CASSHTAGQETQYF. The full variable domain, in which reference TRBV9 and TRBJ2-5 provide the parts outside the CDR3, is DSGVTQTPKHLITATGQRVTLRCSPRSGDLSVYWYQQSLDQGLQFLIQYYNGEERAKGNILERFSAQQFPDLHSELNLSSLELGDSALYFCASSHTAGQETQYFGPGTRLLVL.

The rearrangement joins TRBV28 to TRBJ1-2; TRBD1 might be the D (5 bases). The CDR3 loop spans 15 amino acids. Trimming took 4 bases from V and 4 from J, leaving 16 bases between them. Germline lookup yields CDR1 MDHEN and CDR2 SYDVKM. CDR3 residues: CASSSPRQGGYGYTF. The CDR3 DNA sequence: TGTGCCAGCAGTTCCCCCCGGCAGGGCGGCTATGGCTACACCTTC.

This chain links TRBV9 with TRBJ2-1, with 8 bases that match TRBD2. Germline-derived CDR1 and CDR2 are SGDLS and YYNGEE. The CDR3 contains 15 residues. The J segment lost 6 bases and the V segment lost 4 bases, leaving 9 bases of the junction unmatched. The CDR3 DNA sequence: TGTGCCAGCAGCTCGCGACTAGCGCAAAGCAATGAGCAGTTCTTC. Translation gives CASSSRLAQSNEQFF.

The CDR3 DNA is TGTGCCAGCAAAGACAGCAACACCGGGGAGCTGTTTTTT. This translates into CASKDSNTGELFF. The rearrangement joins TRBV6-1 to TRBJ2-2; a weak D match, TRBD1 (5 bases). The CDR3 extends over 13 amino acids. V lost 7 bases and J 2 bases, leaving 8 bases between the germline ends. The V gene's germline CDR1 is MNHNS and CDR2 SASEGT.

The chain carries TRBV5-1 and TRBJ1-2; TRBD1 agrees at 10 bases. CDR1 is SGHRS, CDR2 YFSETQ, per germline. V was clipped by 0 bases and J by 7 bases; unmatched bases: 6. The CDR3 is 15 residues long. DNA for the CDR3: TGCGCCAGCAGCTTGGAGGGACAGGGGCTAGGTGGCTACACCTTC. Its translation: CASSLEGQGLGGYTF.

This clone was seen more than once but under ten times. The chain carries TRBV6-5 and TRBJ1-2; the D gene is possibly TRBD1 (5 bases). The CDR3 length is 13 residues. The V gene lost 6 bases and the J gene lost 5 bases, with 13 bases spanning the gap. Germline CDR1 reads MNHEY; CDR2 reads SVGAGI. The CDR3 DNA sequence: TGTGCCAGCAGGCCACAGGAAGGGTATGGCTACACCTTC. Amino acids: CASRPQEGYGYTF.

Only a few counts were recorded for this clone. The DNA for the CDR3 is TGTGCCAGCACTCTTAGCGCGGGACGGCTAACTCCAGCTTTCTTT. Protein product: CASTLSAGRLTPAFF. V usage is TRBV28 and J usage is TRBJ1-1; TRBD1 is a possible D gene (5 bases). This CDR3 spans 15 amino acids. Trimming stripped 7 bases from V and 10 bases from J, with 25 bases between. Germline CDR1 and CDR2: MDHEN and SYDVKM.

This clone was seen a few times. The CDR3 sequence: CASGWTGESNEQFF. DNA of the CDR3: TGTGCCAGCGGCTGGACAGGGGAATCGAATGAGCAGTTCTTC. The chain couples TRBV6-4 to TRBJ2-1; TRBD1 aligns across 9 bases. The V gene's germline CDR1 is MRHNA and CDR2 SNTAGT. This CDR3 is 14 amino acids long. V shed 8 bases and J 7 bases; nucleotides not matched to a gene: 9.

V is TRBV5-1 and J is TRBJ2-5; no clear D. In germline, CDR1 is SGHRS, CDR2 YFSETQ. V dropped 0 bases and J dropped 5 bases, with 8 bases sitting between them. This CDR3 region has 13 residues. In DNA, the CDR3 is TGCGCCAGCAGCTTGGAACCGGGTGAGACCCAGTACTTC. Its protein is CASSLEPGETQYF. Full variable domain (rest looked up from reference TRBV5-1 and TRBJ2-5): KAGVTQTPRYLIKTRGQQVTLSCSPISGHRSVSWYQQTPGQGLQFLFEYFSETQRNKGNFPGRFSGRQFSNSRSEMNVSTLELGDSALYLCASSLEPGETQYFGPGTRLLVL.

The V gene is TRBV29-1, the J gene TRBJ1-1; D is unresolved. This CDR3 region has 13 residues. The germline V and J ends were trimmed by 5 bases and 5 bases, with 15 bases remaining between them. The germline V gene encodes CDR1 SQVTM and CDR2 ANQGSEA. CDR3 in DNA: TGCAGCGTTCGCCGGGCTGGCGGGACTGAAGCTTTCTTT. Translated, it gives CSVRRAGGTEAFF. The complete variable domain, with remaining parts taken from reference TRBV29-1 and TRBJ1-1, reads SAVISQKPSRDICQRGTSLTIQCQVDSQVTMMFWYRQQPGQSLTLIATANQGSEATYESGFVIDKFPISRPNLTFSTLTVSNMSPEDSSIYLCSVRRAGGTEAFFGQGTRLTVV.

This clone was counted once. The chain links TRBV11-2 to TRBJ2-7; perhaps TRBD2 as D (6 bases). The CDR3 runs to 14 residues. The germline CDR1 and CDR2 sequences are SGHAT and FQNNGV. V lost 4 bases and J 7 bases, leaving 17 bases between the germline ends. The CDR3 sequence: CASSSVAARREQYF. The CDR3 coding sequence is TGTGCCAGCAGCTCCGTAGCGGCTCGACGGGAGCAGTACTTC.

This chain uses TRBV9 with TRBJ1-3, with 10 bases fitting TRBD1. V dropped 2 bases and J dropped 2; count of bases not matched to a gene: 13. The CDR3 spans 19 residues. Germline-derived CDR1 and CDR2 are SGDLS and YYNGEE. The CDR3: CASSVSPPRDRGPGNTIYF. In DNA, the CDR3 is TGTGCCAGCAGCGTTTCCCCTCCCCGGGACAGGGGACCTGGAAACACCATATATTTT.

The chain links TRBV5-1 to TRBJ1-6; possibly TRBD1 for D (6 bases). The V gene lost 0 bases and the J gene lost 8 bases, with 12 bases spanning the gap. Germline V gene lookup returns CDR1 SGHRS and CDR2 YFSETQ. The CDR3 loop spans 15 amino acids. This CDR3 reads CASSLVQGRYSPLHF. The CDR3, as DNA: TGCGCCAGCAGCTTGGTTCAGGGGAGATATTCACCCCTCCACTTT.

CDR3 DNA sequence: TGTGCCACCAGCAGCCACAGGTCGAACACCATATATTTT. It codes for CATSSHRSNTIYF. V gene TRBV15 combines with J gene TRBJ1-3, with D perhaps matching TRBD1 (5 bases). CDR1 is LNHNV and CDR2 is YYDKDF in the germline V gene (reference sequence). With 3 bases removed from V and 7 bases from J, the gap between germline ends came to 10 bases. The CDR3 sequence is 13 residues long.

The CDR3 nucleotides read TGTGCCAGCAGCCTCCCGGAGCAGCCCCAGCATTTT. This translates into CASSLPEQPQHF. J is TRBJ1-5 and V is TRBV7-9; no clear D. Germline CDR1 is SEHNR and CDR2 is FQNEAQ (reference sequence). Trimming cost V 5 bases and J 7 bases, with 9 bases left between them. This CDR3 has 12 amino acids.

The V call is TRBV27, the J call TRBJ2-3; 14 nucleotides agree with TRBD2. The germline V gene has CDR1 MNHEY and CDR2 SMNVEV (reference sequence). CDR3 size: 17 residues. Losses at the gene ends were 3 bases for V and 4 bases for J; bases not matched to a gene: 6. CDR3 protein: CASSFGTSGSWSDTQYF. CDR3 sequence (DNA): TGTGCCAGCAGTTTTGGGACTAGCGGGAGTTGGTCAGATACGCAGTATTTT.